The subject of this entry is one T cell receptor beta chain. Its cognate antigen is unknown. Clones were read by immunoSEQ multiplex PCR, and TCRdb kept only the in-frame ones, dropping some. Among about 42,000 clones listed, approximately 85% were seen once. The germline V and J ends were trimmed by 3 bases and 2 bases, with 13 bases remaining between them. The CDR3 is 15 residues long. The germline V gene has CDR1 KGHSH and CDR2 LQKENI. This entry is derived from a study of a mutant IDH1 vaccine in newly diagnosed glioma. The sample's time point: week 5, during vaccination. Doses consisted of 300 ug of mutant IDH1 20-mer peptide each, paired with topical imiquimod. Study-wide points: Pseudoprogression apparently tracked independently of changes in top peripheral T cell clonotypes.

The chain has TRBV18 and TRBJ1-1; the D is unclear. Sample: PBMCs, taken from a glioma patient whose treatment included an IDH1 peptide vaccine. The TCR originated in a man between 40 and 49 years old with glioma. CDR3 nucleotides: TGTGCCAGCTCACCTCGACTTGTCGGTAACACTGAAGCTTTCTTT. It translates to CASSPRLVGNTEAFF.